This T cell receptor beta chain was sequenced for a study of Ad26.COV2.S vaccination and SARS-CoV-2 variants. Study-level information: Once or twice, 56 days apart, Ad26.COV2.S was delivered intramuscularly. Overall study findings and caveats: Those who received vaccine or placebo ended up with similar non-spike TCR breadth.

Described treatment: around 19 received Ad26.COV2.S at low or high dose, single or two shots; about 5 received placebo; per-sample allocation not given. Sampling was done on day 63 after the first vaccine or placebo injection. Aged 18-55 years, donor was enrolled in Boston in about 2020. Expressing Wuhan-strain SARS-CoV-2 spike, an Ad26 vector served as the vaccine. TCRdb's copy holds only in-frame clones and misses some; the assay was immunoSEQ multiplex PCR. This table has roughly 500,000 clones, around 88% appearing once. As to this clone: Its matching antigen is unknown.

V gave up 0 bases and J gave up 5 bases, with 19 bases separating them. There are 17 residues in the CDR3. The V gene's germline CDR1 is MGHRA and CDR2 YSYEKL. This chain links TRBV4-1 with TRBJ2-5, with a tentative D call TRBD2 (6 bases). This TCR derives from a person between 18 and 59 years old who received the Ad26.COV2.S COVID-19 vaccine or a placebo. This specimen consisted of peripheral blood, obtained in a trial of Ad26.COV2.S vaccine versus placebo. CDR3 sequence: CASSQDLAGTAWETQYF. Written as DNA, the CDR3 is TGCGCCAGCAGCCAAGATCTTGCGGGGACCGCGTGGGAGACCCAGTACTTC.